These 7 T cell receptor beta chains originate from one sample sequenced in a study of OX40 agonist ivuxolimab in advanced cancers. Profiled with immunoSEQ multiplex PCR; TCRdb holds only in-frame clones, not every one. The table lists roughly 45,000 clones, almost 80% of them singletons, with 7.9% in the top ten. The sequences come from CD4+ or CD8+ T cells sorted from blood, collected in a trial of the OX40 agonist ivuxolimab. These receptors came from an adult with an advanced solid tumor such as melanoma, head and neck, liver or kidney cancer.

This clone has only a few counts. The genes are TRBV2 and TRBJ2-3, with 9 bases lining up with TRBD2. J lost 8 bases, V lost 7 bases, and 13 bases had no gene match. This CDR3 region has 15 residues. Germline V gene lookup returns CDR1 SNHLY and CDR2 FYNNEI. The CDR3 loop reads CASNEGSGRGGTQYF. In DNA form, the CDR3 reads TGTGCCAGCAACGAGGGTAGCGGGAGAGGAGGTACGCAGTATTTT. Looking up the rest from reference TRBV2 and TRBJ2-3 gives the full variable domain: EPEVTQTPSHQVTQMGQEVILRCVPISNHLYFYWYRQILGQKVEFLVSFYNNEISEKSEIFDDQFSVERPDGSNFTLKIRSTKLEDSAMYFCASNEGSGRGGTQYFGPGTRLTVL.

The rearrangement uses TRBV19 and TRBJ2-1; 7 bases match TRBD2. This CDR3 comprises 13 residues. CDR1 LNHDA and CDR2 SQIVND come from the germline V gene (reference sequence). Trimming at V came to 3 bases and at J to 5 bases, leaving 1 base not matched to a gene. The DNA of the CDR3 is TGTGCCAGTAGTATTGGGACTAACAATGAGCAGTTCTTC. Amino acid sequence: CASSIGTNNEQFF.

This clone was counted between two and nine times. The chain combines TRBV7-8 with TRBJ2-7, with TRBD1 matching over 7 bases. The CDR3 spans 17 residues. Looked up from germline, CDR1 is SGHVS and CDR2 is FQNEAQ. V lost 5 bases and J lost 3; bases outside the gene matches: 16. The CDR3 here is CASSDRVGFSPGYEQYF. CDR3 DNA: TGTGCCAGCAGCGACAGGGTTGGGTTCAGTCCTGGCTACGAGCAGTACTTC.

The chain joins TRBV11-2 to TRBJ2-6, with 9 positions matching TRBD2. This CDR3 has 18 residues. V shed 1 base and J 0 bases; nucleotides not matched to a gene: 4. CDR1 and CDR2 (germline): SGHAT, FQNNGV. The CDR3 DNA is TGTGCCAGCAGCTTAGGCGGGAGGGCCCCCTCTGGGGCCAACGTCCTGACTTTC. Its translation is CASSLGGRAPSGANVLTF.

This clone occurred once. V and J are TRBV18 and TRBJ1-1, with 10 positions matching TRBD1. CDR1 and CDR2 (germline): KGHSH, LQKENI. This CDR3 spans 16 amino acids. V shed 6 bases and J 2 bases; nucleotides not matched to a gene: 9. The CDR3 coding sequence is TGTGCCAGCTCTCAACGACAGGGGGCTGAAAACACTGAAGCTTTCTTT. Translation gives CASSQRQGAENTEAFF.

This clone has only a few counts. The chain uses TRBV6-5 and TRBJ2-7; 13 nucleotides line up with TRBD2. V dropped 5 bases and J dropped 3; count of bases not matched to a gene: 4. In germline, CDR1 is MNHEY, CDR2 SVGAGI. The CDR3 spans 15 residues. CDR3 bases: TGTGCCAGCAGTCCAAGGACTAGCGGGGGCTACGAGCAGTACTTC. This translates into CASSPRTSGGYEQYF.

The chain is built from TRBV5-6 and TRBJ1-2, with D uncertain. V lost 3 bases and J lost 8, with 17 bases in between. Looked up from germline, CDR1 is SGHDT and CDR2 is YYEEEE. The CDR3 loop spans 14 amino acids. DNA for the CDR3: TGTGCCAGCAGCTCCTACAGCACCGCCGGCGGCTACACCTTC. It yields the protein CASSSYSTAGGYTF. Supplemented by reference TRBV5-6 and TRBJ1-2, the full variable domain reads DAGVTQSPTHLIKTRGQQVTLRCSPKSGHDTVSWYQQALGQGPQFIFQYYEEEERQRGNFPDRFSGHQFPNYSSELNVNALLLGDSALYLCASSSYSTAGGYTFGSGTRLTVV.